The clone carrying this T cell receptor beta chain was observed at least ten times. Its matching antigen is unknown. This sample was included in a study of read filtering for tumor transcriptome and immune sequencing. The overall study: By R-ISS, stages I, II and III held 8, 16 and 7 patients. The study, taken as a whole, reports: Single-read clonotypes: roughly four fifths of IR-seq clonotypes (around 3.6% of reads), about 75% of RNA-seq clonotypes (under 50% of reads). IR-seq captured clonotypes deeper and more reliably than RNA-seq.

Every patient had bone marrow sampled while the disease was active. From about 400 ng of RNA, a library with molecular barcoded alpha/delta and beta/gamma adaptors was made. TCRdb recomputed calls from the reads with MiXCR, one row per CDR3 protein. The sample includes over 35,000 distinct CDR3 sequences, over 10% of them seen just once. Germline assignment: CDR1 SQVTM and CDR2 ANQGSEA. The V and J ends lost 6 bases and 3 bases respectively, with 15 bases between them. The CDR3 has 13 residues. This clonotype originated in a donor over 35 with multiple myeloma. Input material: a population of CD138-negative cells sorted from bone marrow. The chain is built from TRBV29-1 and TRBJ2-7; D is perhaps TRBD1 (6 bases). CDR3 residues: CSVQSQGNYEQYF. CDR3 sequence (DNA): TGCAGCGTGCAGTCACAGGGAAACTACGAGCAGTACTTC.